What follows is one T cell receptor beta chain and its context. This clonotype has at least ten counts. This receptor's antigen is unknown. Base qualities are not provided; no much larger clone lies one nucleotide away. The record originates from a study of Graves' ophthalmopathy and Graves' hyperthyroidism (dated by TCRdb to 2017 to 2018). Describing the broader study: Peripheral blood was collected at initial diagnosis, before any treatment. The study used TCR beta repertoire signatures to distinguish Graves' ophthalmopathy from Graves' hyperthyroidism and to predict progression to ophthalmopathy. In total, around 130 blood samples were TCR-sequenced: around 42 ophthalmopathy, under 85 hyperthyroidism and some 17 hyperthyroidism-to-ophthalmopathy patients. To explore V-J signatures distinguishing ophthalmopathy from hyperthyroidism, a discovery set of 100 patients (43 ophthalmopathy, roughly 55 stable hyperthyroidism) was enrolled. The independent validation cohort included under 20 hyperthyroidism patients plus 17 patients who later progressed from hyperthyroidism to ophthalmopathy. T-cell repertoires of thyroid tissue and blood were compared in over five hyperthyroidism patients. After sampling, hyperthyroidism patients received methimazole starting at 30 mg daily, and ophthalmopathy patients received high-dose intravenous methylprednisolone. The roughly 100 discovery patients were divided at random into training and test sets in a 7:3 ratio. Results the study describes overall, beyond this receptor: In validation, the model predicted ophthalmopathy progression with about 70% sensitivity and 72% to 80% specificity; fewer than 15 predicted patients were CT-confirmed with GO in a median of around 6.5 months. Ophthalmopathy was separated from stable hyperthyroidism by the 13-signature model with about 88% sensitivity and less than 82% specificity in cross-validation and with 80%/75% in the test set. No statistical method was used to set the sample size in advance, and the investigators knew which group each participant was assigned to. Among expanded thyroid clonotypes with frequency above 0.001, most also showed up in blood, which suggests that blood repertoires may reflect the thyroid immune response.

The ophthalmopathy patients had moderately to severely active disease, with a Clinical Activity Score of 3 or higher, a NOSPECS grade of 4 or higher, and a disease duration of less than 3 months. Patients with other autoimmune diseases, uncontrolled infections, pregnancy or lactation were excluded from the study. Clinical symptoms, serum thyroxine, TRAb, thyroid ultrasound and orbital computed tomography formed the basis of the diagnosis. Using Ficoll-Paque density gradient centrifugation, PBMCs were isolated from about 9.4 ml of fresh peripheral blood. Trizol reagent was used to extract the total RNA, and its quality was then checked on an Agilent 2100 Bioanalyzer. For repertoire sequencing, TCR beta CDR3 regions were amplified from RNA transcripts. The first round was an RT-PCR using HTBI primers with the Qiagen OneStep RT-PCR kit, and this first round was followed by a second-round multiplex PCR, then size selection and purification. The libraries underwent paired-end sequencing with 100 bp reads on an Illumina HiSeq2000. In the paper's pipeline: SOAPnuke was used to process the reads, removing any read that contained adapters or uncalled bases, had a mean Phred below 15, or lacked an exact match to the constant primer or identifier. COPE v1.2.5 was used to merge the high-quality paired reads. Clonotypes were defined as unique nucleotide sequences and were aligned to IMGT TRB V, D and J references using MiTCR v1.1. The analysis was limited to V-J combinations with a frequency above 0.0001, which together covered more than 98% of repertoires. For each V-J combination, a TCR clonal expansion and chaos score was defined as F50 clonal expansion divided by the chaos observed in the TCRdist matrix. Features were reduced by Welch's t-statistics and random forest to about a dozen V-J combinations, which fed a naive Bayes classifier. The similarity between thyroid and blood repertoires was quantified using the Morisita-Horn index. Using fastp trimming at Q25 and MiXCR clonotype assembly, TCRdb reanalyzed the public sequencing data and kept in-frame beta chains. For every CDR3 protein sequence, its rows merge into one entry that carries the most common genes and DNA. The V and J calls follow TCRdb's processing rather than the paper's. The sample contains 350,000 to 400,000 distinct CDR3 sequences, about 16% of them found a single time. The ten largest clones take up roughly 1.4% of the sample.

The receptor was derived from a woman aged 18-29 years with Graves' ophthalmopathy. Donor details come from another sample of the same person, matched by shared clones. The sequencing sample was made of peripheral blood.

The CDR3: CASSLSGAVGEQYF. The nucleotide sequence is TGTGCCAGCAGCTTATCAGGGGCTGTGGGCGAGCAGTACTTC. Recombination connected TRBV7-3 to TRBJ2-7; TRBD1 could be the D gene, as 6 bases match. The germline V gene sets CDR1 to SGHTA and CDR2 to FQGTGA. V was cut back by 2 bases and J by 6 bases, leaving a gap of 14 bases between them. The CDR3 numbers 14 residues from cysteine through phenylalanine. Just the 42-base CDR3 DNA is kept, in frame starting at base 1.